This T cell receptor (beta chain) was captured by sequencing in a study of neoadjuvant anti-PD-1 for oral cavity cancer. Generated by immunoSEQ multiplex PCR, the TCRdb table keeps only in-frame clones and is missing some. The table has about 5,700 clones, 55% to 75% seen once. Germline CDR1 MDHEN, CDR2 SYDVKM. The CDR3 extends over 15 amino acids. The ends were cut back, 3 bases at V and 6 bases at J, with 16 bases in the middle. The material was tumor tissue, obtained before nivolumab (anti-PD-1) treatment. The J gene is TRBJ2-3, the V gene TRBV28; D unclear. The TCR sequence derives from a person aged 40-85 years with oral cavity squamous cell carcinoma. For the CDR3, the DNA is TGTGCCAGCAGTTTGAACCCCCGGGCCTCGGATACGCAGTATTTT. Protein sequence: CASSLNPRASDTQYF. Combining the CDR3 with reference TRBV28 and TRBJ2-3 gives the whole variable domain DVKVTQSSRYLVKRTGEKVFLECVQDMDHENMFWYRQDPGLGLRLIYFSYDVKMKEKGDIPEGYSVSREKKERFSLILESASTNQTSMYLCASSLNPRASDTQYFGPGTRLTVL.